Listed here are 7 T cell receptor beta chains from one sample, sequenced in a study of cytomegalovirus exposure and HLA in healthy donors. The PCR was carried out with 60 Vbeta primers and 13 Jbeta primers. Profiled with immunoSEQ multiplex PCR; TCRdb holds only in-frame clones, not every one. The sample includes 200,000 or so clones, 84% of them seen just once. The sequenced sample was PBMCs. Source of these receptors: a boy aged 10-17 years in good health and CMV-seronegative.

As regards this clone: The same CDR3 is also encoded by other DNA sequences in this sample. This CDR3 reads CASSPPGNTEAFF. The CDR3 nucleotides are TGTGCCAGCAGCCCGCCGGGGAACACTGAAGCTTTCTTT. The V and J genes are TRBV6-6 and TRBJ1-1; no clear D gene. The V gene lost 6 bases and the J gene lost 1 base, with 9 bases spanning the gap. This CDR3 is 13 amino acids long. The V gene's germline CDR1 is MNHNY and CDR2 SVGAGI (reference sequence).

The V and J genes are TRBV18 and TRBJ2-3, with 8 bases aligning to TRBD2. This CDR3 has 16 residues. After removal of 3 bases from V and 2 bases from J, the junction contained 7 bases not matched to a gene. CDR1 is KGHSH and CDR2 is LQKENI in the germline V gene. The CDR3 bases are TGTGCCAGCTCACCGCGGGGGGATGGGATCACAGATACGCAGTATTTT. Translating it yields CASSPRGDGITDTQYF.

The rearrangement uses TRBV7-2 and TRBJ2-1, with TRBD2 matching 10 bases. The CDR3 consists of 17 residues. Germline CDR1 reads SGHTA; CDR2 reads FQGNSA. V dropped 5 bases and J dropped 2; count of bases not matched to a gene: 9. The CDR3 protein is CASSPTRTSGAYNEQFF. The CDR3 bases are TGTGCCAGCAGCCCGACTAGGACTAGCGGAGCCTACAATGAGCAGTTCTTC.

The rearrangement joins TRBV15 to TRBJ1-5; D ambiguous. Trimming took off 3 bases at V and 6 bases at J, with 9 bases between the two ends. Germline V lookup: CDR1 LNHNV, CDR2 YYDKDF (reference sequence). The CDR3 is made up of 13 amino acids. CDR3 residues: CATSSSWSQPQHF. The CDR3, as DNA: TGTGCCACCAGCAGTTCGTGGAGTCAGCCCCAGCATTTT. The whole variable domain, remainder taken from reference TRBV15 and TRBJ1-5, is DAMVIQNPRYQVTQFGKPVTLSCSQTLNHNVMYWYQQKSSQAPKLLFHYYDKDFNNEADTPDNFQSRRPNTSFCFLDIRSPGLGDTAMYLCATSSSWSQPQHFGDGTRLSIL.

J is TRBJ2-2 and V is TRBV9, with 9 nucleotides matching TRBD2. The V gene end was trimmed by 1 base and the J gene end by 3 bases; junction bases not matched to a gene: 1. CDR1 is SGDLS and CDR2 is YYNGEE in the germline V gene. This CDR3 spans 15 amino acids. CDR3 sequence: CASSVLAGYTGELFF. The CDR3 nucleotides are TGTGCCAGCAGCGTACTAGCGGGGTACACCGGGGAGCTGTTTTTT.

V and J are TRBV7-9 and TRBJ1-1; the D gene is possibly TRBD1 (5 bases). The CDR3 runs 15 residues. Germline CDR1 reads SEHNR; CDR2 reads FQNEAQ (reference sequence). V was shortened by 2 bases and J by 0 bases, with 10 bases between the two germline ends. In DNA form, the CDR3 reads TGTGCCAGCAGCTTAATGCTAGGGGTGAACACTGAAGCTTTCTTT. Its translation is CASSLMLGVNTEAFF.

The chain is built from TRBV6-1 and TRBJ1-3, with 7 bases that match TRBD1. The germline V gene has CDR1 MNHNS and CDR2 SASEGT. V dropped 6 bases and J dropped 0; count of bases not matched to a gene: 2. CDR3 size: 14 residues. In DNA form, the CDR3 reads TGTGCCAGCAGGCGGGACAGCTCTGGAAACACCATATATTTT. This codes for CASRRDSSGNTIYF.